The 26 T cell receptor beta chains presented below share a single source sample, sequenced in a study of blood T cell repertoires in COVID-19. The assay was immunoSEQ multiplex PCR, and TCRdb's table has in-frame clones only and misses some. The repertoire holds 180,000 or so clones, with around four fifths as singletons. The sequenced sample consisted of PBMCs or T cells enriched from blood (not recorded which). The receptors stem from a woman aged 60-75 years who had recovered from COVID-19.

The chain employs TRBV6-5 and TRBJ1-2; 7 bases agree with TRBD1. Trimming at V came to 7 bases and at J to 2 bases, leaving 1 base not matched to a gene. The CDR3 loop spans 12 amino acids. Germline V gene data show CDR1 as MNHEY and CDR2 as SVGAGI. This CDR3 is CASKQGNYGYTF. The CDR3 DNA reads TGTGCCAGCAAACAGGGGAACTATGGCTACACCTTC.

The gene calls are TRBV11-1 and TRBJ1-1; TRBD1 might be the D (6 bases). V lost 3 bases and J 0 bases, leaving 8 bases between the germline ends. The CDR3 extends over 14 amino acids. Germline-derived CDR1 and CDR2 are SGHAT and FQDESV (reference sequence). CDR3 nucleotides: TGTGCCAGCAGCTTCGGGACATTGAACACTGAAGCTTTCTTT. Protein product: CASSFGTLNTEAFF.

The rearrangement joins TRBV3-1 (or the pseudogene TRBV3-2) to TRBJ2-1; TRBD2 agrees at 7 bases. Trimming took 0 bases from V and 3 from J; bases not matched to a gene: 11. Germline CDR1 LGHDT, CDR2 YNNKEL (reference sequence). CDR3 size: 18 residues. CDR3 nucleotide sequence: TGTGCCAGCAGCCAAGATCGATATACGCTAGCGGTCTACAATGAGCAGTTCTTC. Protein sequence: CASSQDRYTLAVYNEQFF.

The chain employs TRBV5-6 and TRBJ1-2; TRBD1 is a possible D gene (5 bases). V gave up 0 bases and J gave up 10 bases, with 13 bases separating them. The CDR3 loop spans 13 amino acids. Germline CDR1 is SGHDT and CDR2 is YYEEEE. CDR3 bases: TGTGCCAGCAGCTTGGCCCACGGCAGGGCCTACACCTTC. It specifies CASSLAHGRAYTF.

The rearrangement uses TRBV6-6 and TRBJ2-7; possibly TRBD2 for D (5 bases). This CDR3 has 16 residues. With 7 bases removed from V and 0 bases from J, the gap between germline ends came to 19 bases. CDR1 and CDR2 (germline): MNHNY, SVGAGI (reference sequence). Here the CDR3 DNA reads TGTGCCAGCACCATATCTTCGAGGGTTGACTCCTACGAGCAGTACTTC. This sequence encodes CASTISSRVDSYEQYF.

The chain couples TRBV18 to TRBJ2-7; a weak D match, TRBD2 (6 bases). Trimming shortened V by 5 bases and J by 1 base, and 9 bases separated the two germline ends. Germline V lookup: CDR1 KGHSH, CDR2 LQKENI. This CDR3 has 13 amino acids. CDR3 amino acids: CASSAGPSYEQYF. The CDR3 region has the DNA TGTGCCAGCTCAGCGGGACCATCCTACGAGCAGTACTTC.

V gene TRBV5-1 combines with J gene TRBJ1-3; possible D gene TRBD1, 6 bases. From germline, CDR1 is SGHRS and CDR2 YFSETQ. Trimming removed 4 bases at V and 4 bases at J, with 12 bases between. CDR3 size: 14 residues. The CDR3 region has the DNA TGCGCCAGCAGCCATACAGGGATGGGAAACACCATATATTTT. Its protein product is CASSHTGMGNTIYF.

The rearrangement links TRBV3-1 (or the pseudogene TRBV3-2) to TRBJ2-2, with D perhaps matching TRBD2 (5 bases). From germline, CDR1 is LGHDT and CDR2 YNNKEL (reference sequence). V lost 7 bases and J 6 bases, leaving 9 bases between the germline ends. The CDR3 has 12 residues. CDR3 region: CASNKRAGELFF. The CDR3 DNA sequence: TGTGCCAGCAATAAGAGGGCCGGGGAGCTGTTTTTT.

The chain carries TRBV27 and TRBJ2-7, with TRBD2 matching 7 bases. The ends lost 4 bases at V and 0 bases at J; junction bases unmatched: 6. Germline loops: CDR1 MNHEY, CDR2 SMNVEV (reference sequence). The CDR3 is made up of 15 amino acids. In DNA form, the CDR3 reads TGTGCCAGCAGTTCTGGGGGACTATCCTCCTACGAGCAGTACTTC. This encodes CASSSGGLSSYEQYF.

CDR3 sequence (DNA): TGCGCCAGCAGCCAAGATTTCGTAACAGGCCGTGAAGCTTTCTTT. Amino acids: CASSQDFVTGREAFF. This chain uses TRBV4-1 with TRBJ1-1; tentative D call: TRBD1 (5 bases). The V gene's germline CDR1 is MGHRA and CDR2 YSYEKL. The CDR3 contains 15 residues. Trimming cost V 0 bases and J 7 bases, with 15 bases left between them.

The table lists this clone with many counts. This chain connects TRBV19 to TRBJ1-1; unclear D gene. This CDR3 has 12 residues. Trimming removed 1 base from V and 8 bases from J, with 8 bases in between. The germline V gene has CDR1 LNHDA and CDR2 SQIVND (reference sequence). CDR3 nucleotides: TGTGCCAGTAGTATAGCAGGTCCCGAAGCTTTCTTT. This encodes CASSIAGPEAFF.

CDR3 protein: CASSPAQGSGNTIYF. The DNA for the CDR3 is TGCGCCAGCAGCCCAGCTCAGGGGTCTGGAAACACCATATATTTT. V is TRBV5-1 and J is TRBJ1-3, with a possible D match to TRBD1 (6 bases). There are 15 residues in the CDR3. V dropped 4 bases and J dropped 1 base, with 12 bases sitting between them. Germline V gives CDR1 SGHRS, CDR2 YFSETQ.

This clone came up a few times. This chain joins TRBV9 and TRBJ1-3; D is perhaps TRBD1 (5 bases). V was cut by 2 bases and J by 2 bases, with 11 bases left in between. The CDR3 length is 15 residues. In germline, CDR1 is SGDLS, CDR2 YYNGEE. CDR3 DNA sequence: TGTGCCAGCAGCGTTACGGGGGTAACTGGAAACACCATATATTTT. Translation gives CASSVTGVTGNTIYF. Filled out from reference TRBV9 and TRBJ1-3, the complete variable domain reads DSGVTQTPKHLITATGQRVTLRCSPRSGDLSVYWYQQSLDQGLQFLIQYYNGEERAKGNILERFSAQQFPDLHSELNLSSLELGDSALYFCASSVTGVTGNTIYFGEGSWLTVV.

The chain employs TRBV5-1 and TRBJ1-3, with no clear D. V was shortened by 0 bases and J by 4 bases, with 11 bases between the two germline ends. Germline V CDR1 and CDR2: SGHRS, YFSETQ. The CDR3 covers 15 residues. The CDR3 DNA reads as TGCGCCAGCAGCTTGGGGGCCTCGTCGGGAAACACCATATATTTT. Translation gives CASSLGASSGNTIYF.

This CDR3 reads CASSQDRDEQYF. In nucleotides, the CDR3 is TGCGCCAGCAGTCAGGACAGGGACGAGCAGTACTTC. This chain joins TRBV5-1 and TRBJ2-7, with TRBD1 matching over 8 bases. V shed 5 bases and J 5 bases; nucleotides not matched to a gene: 3. CDR1 and CDR2 from the germline V gene are SGHRS and YFSETQ. The CDR3 loop spans 12 amino acids. The whole variable domain, remainder taken from reference TRBV5-1 and TRBJ2-7, is KAGVTQTPRYLIKTRGQQVTLSCSPISGHRSVSWYQQTPGQGLQFLFEYFSETQRNKGNFPGRFSGRQFSNSRSEMNVSTLELGDSALYLCASSQDRDEQYFGPGTRLTVT.

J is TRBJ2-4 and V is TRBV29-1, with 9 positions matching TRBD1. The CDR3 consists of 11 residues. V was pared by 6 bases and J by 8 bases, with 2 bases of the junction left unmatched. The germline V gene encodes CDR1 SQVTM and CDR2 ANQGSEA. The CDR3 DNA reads TGCAGCGTGGGGGACAGGGACATTCAGTACTTC. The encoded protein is CSVGDRDIQYF.

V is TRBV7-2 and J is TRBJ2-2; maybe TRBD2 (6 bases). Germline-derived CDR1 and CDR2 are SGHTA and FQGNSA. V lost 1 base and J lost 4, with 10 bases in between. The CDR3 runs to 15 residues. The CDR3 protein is CASSLVGSGTGELFF. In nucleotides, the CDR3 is TGTGCCAGCAGCTTAGTTGGTAGCGGCACCGGGGAGCTGTTTTTT.

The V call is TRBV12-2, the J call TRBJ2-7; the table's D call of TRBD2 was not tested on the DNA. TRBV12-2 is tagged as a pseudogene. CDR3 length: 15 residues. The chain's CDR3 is CASRLIPTGVYEQYF. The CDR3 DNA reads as TGTGCAAGTCGCTTAATCCCCACGGGAGTCTACGAGCAGTACTTC.

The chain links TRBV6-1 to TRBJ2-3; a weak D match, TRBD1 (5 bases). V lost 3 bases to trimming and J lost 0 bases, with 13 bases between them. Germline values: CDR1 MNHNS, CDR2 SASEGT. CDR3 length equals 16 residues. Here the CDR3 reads CASSDWGRDSTDTQYF. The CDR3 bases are TGTGCCAGCAGTGACTGGGGCAGGGATAGCACAGATACGCAGTATTTT.

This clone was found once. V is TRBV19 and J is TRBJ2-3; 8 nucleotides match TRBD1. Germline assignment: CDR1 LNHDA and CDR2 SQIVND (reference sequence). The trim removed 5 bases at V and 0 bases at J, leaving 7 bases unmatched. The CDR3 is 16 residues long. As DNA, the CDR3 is TGTGCCAGTAGTCGGATTTGGGACAGGAGCACAGATACGCAGTATTTT. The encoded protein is CASSRIWDRSTDTQYF. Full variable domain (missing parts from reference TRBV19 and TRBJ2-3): DGGITQSPKYLFRKEGQNVTLSCEQNLNHDAMYWYRQDPGQGLRLIYYSQIVNDFQKGDIAEGYSVSREKKESFPLTVTSAQKNPTAFYLCASSRIWDRSTDTQYFGPGTRLTVL.

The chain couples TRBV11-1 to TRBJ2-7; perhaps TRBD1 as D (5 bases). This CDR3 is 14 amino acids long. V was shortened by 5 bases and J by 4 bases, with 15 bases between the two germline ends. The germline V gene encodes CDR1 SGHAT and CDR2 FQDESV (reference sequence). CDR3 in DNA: TGTGCCAGCAGCCCCGACAGTAGGTCGTACGAGCAGTACTTC. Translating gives CASSPDSRSYEQYF. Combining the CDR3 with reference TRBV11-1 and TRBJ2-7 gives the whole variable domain EAEVAQSPRYKITEKSQAVAFWCDPISGHATLYWYRQILGQGPELLVQFQDESVVDDSQLPKDRFSAERLKGVDSTLKIQPAELGDSAMYLCASSPDSRSYEQYFGPGTRLTVT.

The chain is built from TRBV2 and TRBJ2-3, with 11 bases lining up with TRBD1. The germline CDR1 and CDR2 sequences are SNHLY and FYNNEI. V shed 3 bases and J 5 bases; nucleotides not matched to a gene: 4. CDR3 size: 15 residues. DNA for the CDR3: TGTGCCAGCAGTGACGGGGGACAGGGGGGAGATACGCAGTATTTT. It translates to CASSDGGQGGDTQYF.

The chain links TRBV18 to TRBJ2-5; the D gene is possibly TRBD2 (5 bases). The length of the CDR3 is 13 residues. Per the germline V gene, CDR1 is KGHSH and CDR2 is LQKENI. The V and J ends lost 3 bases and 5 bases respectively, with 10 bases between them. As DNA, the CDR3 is TGTGCCAGCTCACCTGGGAGAATTGAGACCCAGTACTTC. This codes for CASSPGRIETQYF.

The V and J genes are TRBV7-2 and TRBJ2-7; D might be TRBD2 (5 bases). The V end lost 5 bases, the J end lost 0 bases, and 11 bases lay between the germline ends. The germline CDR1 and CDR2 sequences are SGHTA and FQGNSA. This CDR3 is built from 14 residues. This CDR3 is CASSTIGSSYEQYF. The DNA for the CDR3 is TGTGCCAGCAGCACGATAGGGAGCTCCTACGAGCAGTACTTC. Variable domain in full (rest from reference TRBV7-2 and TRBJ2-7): GAGVSQSPSNKVTEKGKDVELRCDPISGHTALYWYRQSLGQGLEFLIYFQGNSAPDKSGLPSDRFSAERTGGSVSTLTIQRTQQEDSAVYLCASSTIGSSYEQYFGPGTRLTVT.

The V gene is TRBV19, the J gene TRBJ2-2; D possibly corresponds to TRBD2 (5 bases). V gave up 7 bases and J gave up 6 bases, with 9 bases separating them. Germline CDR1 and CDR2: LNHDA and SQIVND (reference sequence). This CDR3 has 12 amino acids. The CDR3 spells CASKGGAGELFF. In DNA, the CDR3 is TGTGCCAGTAAAGGAGGCGCCGGGGAGCTGTTTTTT.

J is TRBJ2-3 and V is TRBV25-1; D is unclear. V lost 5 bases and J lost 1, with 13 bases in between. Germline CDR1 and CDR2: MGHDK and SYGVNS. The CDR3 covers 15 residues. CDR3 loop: CASSPANRGTDTQYF. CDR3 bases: TGTGCCAGCAGTCCCGCAAATCGGGGCACAGATACGCAGTATTTT.